This TCR beta chain was sequenced in a study of T cells in localized non-small cell lung cancer. Repertoires were generated with immunoSEQ multiplex PCR, while TCRdb's copy carries only in-frame clones and drops some. The table shows 20,000 to 25,000 clones, with about nine tenths occurring only once. After removal of 1 base from V and 6 bases from J, the junction contained 6 bases not matched to a gene. From germline, CDR1 is SGHNT and CDR2 YYREEE (reference sequence). This CDR3 has 15 residues. The sequence derives from a woman aged 35 to 70 with stage I lung adenocarcinoma. Material: peripheral blood, obtained before any cancer treatment. The rearrangement joins TRBV5-4 to TRBJ2-5, with 10 bases that match TRBD2. The CDR3 reads CASSLLLAGPKTQYF. The DNA of the CDR3 is TGTGCCAGCAGCTTGCTACTAGCGGGGCCTAAGACCCAGTACTTC.